This record covers a single T cell receptor (beta chain). These data come from a study of blood T cell repertoires in COVID-19. Study context: From T cells, B-cell-depleted T cells, or PBMCs came the material, which was cDNA or gDNA.

Participants were aged about 18 to 90 years, lived in around 22 US areas, and enrolled virtually. Germline V gives CDR1 SGHAT, CDR2 FQNNGV. The CDR3 totals 15 residues. V lost 3 bases, J lost 0 bases, and 10 bases lay in between. Sequenced by immunoSEQ multiplex PCR; TCRdb stores in-frame clones only, minus some. The table has 200,000 to 300,000 clones, around 88% seen once; the top ten hold roughly 2.3%. The chain employs TRBV11-2 and TRBJ2-3; possibly TRBD2 for D (5 bases). The sequence derives from a woman aged 40-49 years with acute COVID-19. Input material: PBMCs or T cells enriched from blood (not recorded which). In DNA form, the CDR3 reads TGTGCCAGCAGCTTCTGGAGGCCTAGCACAGATACGCAGTATTTT. It codes for CASSFWRPSTDTQYF.